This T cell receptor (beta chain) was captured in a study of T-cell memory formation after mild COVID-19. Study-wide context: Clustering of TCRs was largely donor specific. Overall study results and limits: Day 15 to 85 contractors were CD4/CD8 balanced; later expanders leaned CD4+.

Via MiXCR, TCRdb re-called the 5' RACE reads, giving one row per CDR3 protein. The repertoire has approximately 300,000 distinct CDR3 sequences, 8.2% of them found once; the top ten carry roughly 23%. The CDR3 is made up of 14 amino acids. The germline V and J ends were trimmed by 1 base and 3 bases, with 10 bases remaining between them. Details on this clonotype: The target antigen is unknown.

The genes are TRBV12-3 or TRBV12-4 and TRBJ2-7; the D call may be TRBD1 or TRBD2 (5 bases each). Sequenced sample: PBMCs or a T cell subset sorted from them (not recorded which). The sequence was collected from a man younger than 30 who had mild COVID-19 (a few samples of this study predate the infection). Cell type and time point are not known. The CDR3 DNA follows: TGTGCCAGCAGTTTAGGGGGGTCCAACTACGAGCAGTACTTC. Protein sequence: CASSLGGSNYEQYF.